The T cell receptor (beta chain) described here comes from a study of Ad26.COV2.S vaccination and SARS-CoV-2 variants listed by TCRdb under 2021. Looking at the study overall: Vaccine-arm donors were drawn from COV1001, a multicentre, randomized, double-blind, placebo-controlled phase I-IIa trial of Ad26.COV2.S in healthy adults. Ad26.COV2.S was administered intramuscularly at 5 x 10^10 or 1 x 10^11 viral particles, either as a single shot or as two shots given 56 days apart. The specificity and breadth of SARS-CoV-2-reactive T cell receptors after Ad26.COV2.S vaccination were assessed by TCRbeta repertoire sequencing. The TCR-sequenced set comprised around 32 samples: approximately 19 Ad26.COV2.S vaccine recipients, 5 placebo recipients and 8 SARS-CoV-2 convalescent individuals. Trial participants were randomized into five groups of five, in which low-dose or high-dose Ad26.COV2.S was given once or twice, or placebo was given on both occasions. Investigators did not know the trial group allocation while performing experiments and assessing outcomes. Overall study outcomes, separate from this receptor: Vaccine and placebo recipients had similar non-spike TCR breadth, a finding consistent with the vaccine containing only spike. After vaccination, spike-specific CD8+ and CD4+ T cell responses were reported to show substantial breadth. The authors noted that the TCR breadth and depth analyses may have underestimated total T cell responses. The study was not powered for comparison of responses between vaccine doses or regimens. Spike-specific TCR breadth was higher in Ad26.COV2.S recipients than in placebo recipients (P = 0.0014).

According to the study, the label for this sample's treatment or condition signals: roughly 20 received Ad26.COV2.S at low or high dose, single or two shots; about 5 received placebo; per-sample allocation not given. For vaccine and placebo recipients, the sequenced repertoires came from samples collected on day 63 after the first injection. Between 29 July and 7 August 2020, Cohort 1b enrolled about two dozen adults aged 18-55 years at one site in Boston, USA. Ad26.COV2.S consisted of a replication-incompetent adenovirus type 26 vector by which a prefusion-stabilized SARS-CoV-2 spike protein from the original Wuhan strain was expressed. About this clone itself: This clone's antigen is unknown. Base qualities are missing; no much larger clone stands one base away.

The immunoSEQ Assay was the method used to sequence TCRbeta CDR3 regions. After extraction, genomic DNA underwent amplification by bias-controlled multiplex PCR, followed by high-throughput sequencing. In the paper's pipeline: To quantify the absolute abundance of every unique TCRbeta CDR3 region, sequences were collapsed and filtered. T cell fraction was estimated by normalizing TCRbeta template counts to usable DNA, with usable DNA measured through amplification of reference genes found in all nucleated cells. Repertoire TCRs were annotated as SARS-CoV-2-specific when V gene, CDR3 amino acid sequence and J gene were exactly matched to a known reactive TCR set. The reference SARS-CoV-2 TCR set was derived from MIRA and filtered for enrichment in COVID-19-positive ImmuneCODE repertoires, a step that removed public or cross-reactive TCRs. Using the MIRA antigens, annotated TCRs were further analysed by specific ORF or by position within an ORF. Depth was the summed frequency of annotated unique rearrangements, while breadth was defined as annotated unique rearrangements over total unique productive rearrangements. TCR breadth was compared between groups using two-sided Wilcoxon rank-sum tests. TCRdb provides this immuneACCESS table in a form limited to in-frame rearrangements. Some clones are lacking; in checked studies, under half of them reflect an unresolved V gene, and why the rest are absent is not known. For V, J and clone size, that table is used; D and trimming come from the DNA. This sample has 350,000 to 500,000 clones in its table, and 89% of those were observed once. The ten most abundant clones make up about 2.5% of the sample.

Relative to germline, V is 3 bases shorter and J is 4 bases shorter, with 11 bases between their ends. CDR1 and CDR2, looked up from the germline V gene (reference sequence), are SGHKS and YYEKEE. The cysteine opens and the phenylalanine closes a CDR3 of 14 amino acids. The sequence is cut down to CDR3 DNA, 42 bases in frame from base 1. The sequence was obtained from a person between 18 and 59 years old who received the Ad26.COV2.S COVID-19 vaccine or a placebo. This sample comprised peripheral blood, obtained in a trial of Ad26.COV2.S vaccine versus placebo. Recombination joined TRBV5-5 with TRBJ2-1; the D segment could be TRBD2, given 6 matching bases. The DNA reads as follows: TGTGCCAGCAGCTCTACGGGGGAATACAATGAGCAGTTCTTC. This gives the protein CASSSTGEYNEQFF.